This T cell receptor beta chain was sequenced in a study of blood T cell repertoires in COVID-19. About the research overall: The United States, Italy and Spain supplied acute and convalescent COVID-19 samples. From T cells, B-cell-depleted T cells, or PBMCs came the material, which was cDNA or gDNA.

The CDR3 covers 11 residues. CDR1 LGHDT and CDR2 YNNKEL come from the germline V gene (reference sequence). V was trimmed by 1 base and J by 6 bases, leaving 3 bases between them. As handled by the study authors: Reference gene primers were amplified, and this amplification served to estimate nucleated cell counts. TCRdb's table, derived via immunoSEQ multiplex PCR, lists solely in-frame clones and lacks some. V and J calls and clone size are those listed in that table; D and trimming were worked out from the DNA. The sample shows about 400,000 clones, around 90% of them seen only once. The TCR originated in a man aged 40-49 years with acute or convalescent COVID-19. This chain joins TRBV3-1 (or the pseudogene TRBV3-2) and TRBJ1-2; D remains unclear. Sequenced material: peripheral blood. The CDR3 DNA sequence: TGTGCCAGCAGCCAAGGGCATGGCTACACCTTC. Encoded protein: CASSQGHGYTF.